Presented here are 12 T cell receptor beta chains from one specimen sequenced in a study of CD8+CD57+ T cells in acquired aplastic anemia. Genomic DNA, the template, was used for profiling of the TCR beta VDJ and CDR3. TCRdb reanalysed the reads using MiXCR and keeps one entry per CDR3 protein. Among about 400,000 distinct CDR3 sequences listed, 65% to 80% were seen once. Sequencing input: sorted CD4+, CD8+, or CD8+CD57+ T cells (not recorded which) from PBMCs. These TCRs come from a human donor in good health, serving as a control.

This clonotype was detected only once. This CDR3 fails to terminate in the conserved phenylalanine or tryptophan, so it likely reflects a read error. No DNA is shown, since the ends of the CDR3 on it are uncertain; the CDR3 is the one TCRdb lists. The CDR3 region is CASSFEWDPQHL. J is TRBJ1-5 and V is TRBV7-2. The CDR3 is 12 amino acids long, termini counted. CDR1 and CDR2 (germline): SGHTA, FQGNSA.

The rearrangement uses TRBV9 and TRBJ2-3, with 11 nucleotides matching TRBD1. Germline loops: CDR1 SGDLS, CDR2 YYNGEE. The CDR3 extends over 15 amino acids. Trimming at V came to 1 base and at J to 4 bases, leaving 2 bases not matched to a gene. The CDR3 nucleotides are TGTGCCAGCAGCGTACGGACAGGGGGCTCAGATACGCAGTATTTT. It codes for CASSVRTGGSDTQYF. Based on the CDR3 plus reference TRBV9 and TRBJ2-3, the full variable domain is DSGVTQTPKHLITATGQRVTLRCSPRSGDLSVYWYQQSLDQGLQFLIQYYNGEERAKGNILERFSAQQFPDLHSELNLSSLELGDSALYFCASSVRTGGSDTQYFGPGTRLTVL.

The rearrangement joins TRBV10-1 to TRBJ1-1; D possibly corresponds to TRBD1 (6 bases). In germline, CDR1 is WNHNN, CDR2 SYGVQD (reference sequence). Trimming left V 0 bases short and J 5 bases short, with 13 bases between. The CDR3 totals 15 residues. Here the CDR3 reads CASSESLGARTEAFF. CDR3 in DNA: TGCGCCAGCAGTGAGTCGTTGGGGGCGAGGACTGAAGCTTTCTTT.

The chain recombines TRBV5-4 with TRBJ1-4; the D is unclear. Germline-derived CDR1 and CDR2 are SGHNT and YYREEE (reference sequence). Trimming stripped 4 bases from V and 8 bases from J, with 12 bases between. This CDR3 has 13 residues. CDR3 in amino acids: CASSVKHGEKLFF. The CDR3 DNA is TGTGCCAGCAGCGTCAAGCATGGGGAAAAACTGTTTTTT.

V is TRBV7-9 and J is TRBJ2-5, with D perhaps TRBD2 (6 bases). The CDR3 sequence is 15 residues long. CDR1 is SEHNR, CDR2 FQNEAQ, per germline (reference sequence). V was trimmed by 5 bases and J by 3 bases, leaving 16 bases between them. As DNA, the CDR3 is TGTGCCAGCAGCCAAAAGCGGGTCGTAGAAGAGACCCAGTACTTC. Protein product: CASSQKRVVEETQYF. The variable domain in full, with the rest retrieved from reference TRBV7-9 and TRBJ2-5, is DTGVSQNPRHKITKRGQNVTFRCDPISEHNRLYWYRQTLGQGPEFLTYFQNEAQLEKSRLLSDRFSAERPKGSFSTLEIQRTEQGDSAMYLCASSQKRVVEETQYFGPGTRLLVL.

This clonotype was seen a handful of times. This chain connects TRBV7-9 to TRBJ2-7, with D hard to call. Germline loops: CDR1 SEHNR, CDR2 FQNEAQ (reference sequence). CDR3 length: 13 residues. Trimming pared 2 bases from V and 4 bases from J, leaving 9 bases between. The CDR3 DNA reads as TGTGCCAGCAGCTTAAGGCTTGCGTACGAGCAGTACTTC. As protein: CASSLRLAYEQYF.

There are a few counts of this clonotype. The genes are TRBV7-9 and TRBJ1-3; D is ambiguous. This CDR3 has 16 amino acids. The V end lost 1 base, the J end lost 0 bases, and 10 bases lay between the germline ends. Looked up from germline, CDR1 is SEHNR and CDR2 is FQNEAQ (reference sequence). CDR3 residues: CASSLVAGSSGNTIYF. Written as DNA, the CDR3 is TGTGCCAGCAGCTTAGTGGCGGGCAGCTCTGGAAACACCATATATTTT.

The rearrangement links TRBV7-3 to TRBJ2-5, with 7 bases that match TRBD2. The CDR3 length is 14 residues. With 0 bases clipped from V and 11 bases from J, the junction kept 9 bases outside the gene matches. Germline V gene sequence: CDR1 SGHTA, CDR2 FQGTGA. CDR3 region: CASSLTRAGDQQYF. Here the CDR3 DNA reads TGTGCCAGCAGCTTAACTCGGGCGGGAGACCAACAGTACTTC.

Comments on this clonotype: A read error may produce the germline difference seen at one junction end. This chain links TRBV10-3 with TRBJ2-7; D gene uncertain. Germline assignment: CDR1 ENHRY and CDR2 SYGVKD. This CDR3 has 13 residues. The CDR3 loop is CASSTTRTYEYYF. In DNA form, the CDR3 reads TGTGCCAGCAGTACCACACGAACCTACGAGTACTACTTC.

The chain recombines TRBV9 with TRBJ2-3; TRBD1 matches at 8 bases. Per the germline V gene, CDR1 is SGDLS and CDR2 is YYNGEE. V lost 4 bases and J lost 0; bases outside the gene matches: 7. The CDR3 extends over 16 amino acids. CDR3 nucleotides: TGTGCCAGCAGCTTACGACAGGGGATTAGCACAGATACGCAGTATTTT. Its translation is CASSLRQGISTDTQYF. The full variable domain, rest sourced from reference TRBV9 and TRBJ2-3, is DSGVTQTPKHLITATGQRVTLRCSPRSGDLSVYWYQQSLDQGLQFLIQYYNGEERAKGNILERFSAQQFPDLHSELNLSSLELGDSALYFCASSLRQGISTDTQYFGPGTRLTVL.

The chain employs TRBV2 and TRBJ1-4; possibly TRBD1 for D (5 bases). Looked up from germline, CDR1 is SNHLY and CDR2 is FYNNEI. This CDR3 is 15 amino acids long. V dropped 6 bases and J dropped 3 bases, with 14 bases sitting between them. The CDR3 DNA reads TGTGCCAGCAGCGCGTACAGGAGGGCTAATGAAAAACTGTTTTTT. Amino acid sequence: CASSAYRRANEKLFF.

This clonotype has a handful of counts. The rearrangement joins TRBV7-9 to TRBJ2-5; 13 bases map to TRBD2. CDR1 and CDR2 from the germline V gene are SEHNR and FQNEAQ (reference sequence). The CDR3 is 17 amino acids. V lost 4 bases and J lost 0; bases outside the gene matches: 5. The CDR3 sequence: CASSWKLAGGYQETQYF. The DNA of the CDR3 is TGTGCCAGCAGCTGGAAACTAGCGGGGGGGTACCAAGAGACCCAGTACTTC.